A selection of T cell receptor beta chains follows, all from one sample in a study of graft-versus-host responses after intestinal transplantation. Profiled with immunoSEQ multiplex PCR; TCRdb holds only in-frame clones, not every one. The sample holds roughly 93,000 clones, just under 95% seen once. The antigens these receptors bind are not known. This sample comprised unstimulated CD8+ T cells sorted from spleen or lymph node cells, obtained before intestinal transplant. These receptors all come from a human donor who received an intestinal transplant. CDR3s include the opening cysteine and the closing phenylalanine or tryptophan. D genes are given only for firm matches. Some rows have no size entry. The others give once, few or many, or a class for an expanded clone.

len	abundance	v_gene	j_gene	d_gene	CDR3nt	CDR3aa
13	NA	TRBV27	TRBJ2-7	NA	TGTGCCAGCAGTTGGGGCAGGTCCTACGAGCAGTACTTC	CASSWGRSYEQYF
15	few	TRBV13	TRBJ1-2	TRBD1	TGTGCCAGCAGCTTAAGGGGGGACAGCCCGGGGGGCTACACCTTC	CASSLRGDSPGGYTF
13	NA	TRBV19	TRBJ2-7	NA	TGTGCCAGTAGTTGGGGACTTTCCTACGAGCAGTACTTC	CASSWGLSYEQYF
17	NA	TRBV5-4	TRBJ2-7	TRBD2	TGTGCCAGCAGCGCGGGTTATGGTAGCGGGGGTTCCTACGAGCAGTACTTC	CASSAGYGSGGSYEQYF
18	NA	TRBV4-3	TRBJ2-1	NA	TGCGCCAGCAGCCAAGATAGCTTGAGGGCCAGCTCCTACAATGAGCAGTTCTTC	CASSQDSLRASSYNEQFF
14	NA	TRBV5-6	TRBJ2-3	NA	TGTGCCAGCAGGGCGCGGGGTGACACAGATACGCAGTATTTT	CASRARGDTDTQYF
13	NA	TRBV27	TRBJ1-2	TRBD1	TGTGCCAGCAACCACAGGGGCGTCTATGGCTACACCTTC	CASNHRGVYGYTF
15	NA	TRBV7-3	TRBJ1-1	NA	TGTGCCAGCAGCTTAATCAGGGGCACGAACACTGAAGCTTTCTTT	CASSLIRGTNTEAFF
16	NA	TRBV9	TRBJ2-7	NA	TGTGCCAGCAGCGTATCAGGTGGTTCGCAGTACTACGAGCAGTACTTC	CASSVSGGSQYYEQYF
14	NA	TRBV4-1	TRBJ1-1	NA	TGCGCCAGCAGCCAATCGGACAGAAACACTGAAGCTTTCTTT	CASSQSDRNTEAFF
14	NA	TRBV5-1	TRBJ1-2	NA	TGCGCCAGCAGCTTGGTCGACAGGCTCTATGGCTACACCTTC	CASSLVDRLYGYTF
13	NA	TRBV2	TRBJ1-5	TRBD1	TGTGCCAGCAGTGGCAGGGGGAATCAGCCCCAGCATTTT	CASSGRGNQPQHF
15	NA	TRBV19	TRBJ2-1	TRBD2	TGTGCCAGCACAATAGGGACTAGCGGTTACAATGAGCAGTTCTTC	CASTIGTSGYNEQFF
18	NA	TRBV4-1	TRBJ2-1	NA	TGCGCCAGCAGCCAAGCCGGGTGGCCCGCGAGCTCCTACAATGAGCAGTTCTTC	CASSQAGWPASSYNEQFF
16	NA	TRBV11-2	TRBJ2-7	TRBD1	TGTGCCAGCAGCTTAAGAATGGACAGGGGTGGCCACGAGCAGTACTTC	CASSLRMDRGGHEQYF
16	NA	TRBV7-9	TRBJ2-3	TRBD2	TGTGCCAGCAGCTTTTCGGCGGGGGGGAACACAGATACGCAGTATTTT	CASSFSAGGNTDTQYF
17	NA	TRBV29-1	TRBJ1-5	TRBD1	TGCAGCGTGACAGGTTTTGAGGGGGCGCTTGGCAATCAGCCCCAGCATTTT	CSVTGFEGALGNQPQHF
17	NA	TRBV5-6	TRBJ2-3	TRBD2	TGTGCCAGCAGCTTGGCGGCTAGCGGGAGGATCCCTATGGGGCAGTATTTT	CASSLAASGRIPMGQYF
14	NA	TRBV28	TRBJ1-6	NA	TGTGCCAGCAGCCTGGGGCCCGATCTTTTTCCCCTCCACTTT	CASSLGPDLFPLHF
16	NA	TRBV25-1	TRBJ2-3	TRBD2	TGTGCCAGCAAGAACGACCGCGGGGGAGGAAGAGATACGCAGTATTTT	CASKNDRGGGRDTQYF
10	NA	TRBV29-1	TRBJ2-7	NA	TGCAGCGCACAGGGATCCGAGCAGTACTTC	CSAQGSEQYF
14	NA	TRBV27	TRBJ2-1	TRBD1	TGTGCCAGCAGTCCGGGGACAGCCATCAATGAGCAGTTCTTC	CASSPGTAINEQFF
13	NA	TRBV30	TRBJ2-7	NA	TGTGCCTGGTCACAGGGTTACTCCTACGAGCAGTACTTC	CAWSQGYSYEQYF
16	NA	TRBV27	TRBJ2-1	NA	TGTGCCAGCAGTTTATCGGTGACAGAGCTTGACAATGAGCAGTTCTTC	CASSLSVTELDNEQFF
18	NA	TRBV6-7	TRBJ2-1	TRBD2	TGTGCCAGCAGTTACGGAGGGCTAGCGGGGGGGATTTACAATGAGCAGTTCTTC	CASSYGGLAGGIYNEQFF
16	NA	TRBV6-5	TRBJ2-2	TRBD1	TGTGCCAGCAGTTACGTCGCTCAGGGGGACACCGGGGAGCTGCTTTTT	CASSYVAQGDTGELLF
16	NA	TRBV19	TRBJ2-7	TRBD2	TGTGCCAGTAGTATTCGGACTAGCGGGAGAATGTACGAGCAGTACTTC	CASSIRTSGRMYEQYF
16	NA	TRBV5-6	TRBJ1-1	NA	TGTGCCAGCAGCCAAGAGGGGGTAGGGGTTAACACTGAAGCTTTCTTT	CASSQEGVGVNTEAFF
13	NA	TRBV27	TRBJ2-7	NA	TGTGCCAGCAGTTACGGGACAACCTACGAGCAGTACTTC	CASSYGTTYEQYF
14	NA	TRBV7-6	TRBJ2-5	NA	TGTGCCAGCAGCTTAGATCCGGGTTGGGAGACCCAGTACTTC	CASSLDPGWETQYF
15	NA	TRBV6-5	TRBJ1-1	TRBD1	TGTGCCAGCAGTCCCGGGACAGGGTTGAACACTGAAGCTTTCTTT	CASSPGTGLNTEAFF
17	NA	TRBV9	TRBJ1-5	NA	TGTGCCAGCAGCGTAGGAGACAACCCCAGGGGCAATCAGCCCCAGCATTTT	CASSVGDNPRGNQPQHF
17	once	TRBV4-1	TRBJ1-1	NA	TGCGCCAGCAGCCATGGGCCCAGTGGCCCGATGAACACTGAAGCTTTCTTT	CASSHGPSGPMNTEAFF
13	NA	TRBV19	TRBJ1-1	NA	TGTGCCAGTAACGAAGAAGCAGGGTTTGAAGCTTTCTTT	CASNEEAGFEAFF
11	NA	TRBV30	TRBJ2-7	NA	TGTGCCCACCAGGACACCTACGAGCAGTACTTC	CAHQDTYEQYF
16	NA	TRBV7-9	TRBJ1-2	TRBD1	TGTGCCAGCAGCGCCCCACGAGGGGGCTGGATCTATGGCTACACCTTC	CASSAPRGGWIYGYTF
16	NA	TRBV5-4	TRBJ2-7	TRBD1	TGTGCCAGCAGCGGGCAAGGCGGGACAGGCTCCTACGAGCAGTACTTC	CASSGQGGTGSYEQYF
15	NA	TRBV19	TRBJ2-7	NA	TGTGCCAGTAGTATAAGCTCGTCTAACTCCTACGAGCAGTACTTC	CASSISSSNSYEQYF
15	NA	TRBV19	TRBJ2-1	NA	TGTGCCAGTAGTATTTTCGCAATCAGGGGCGATGAGCAGTTCTTC	CASSIFAIRGDEQFF
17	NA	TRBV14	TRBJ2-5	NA	TGTGCCAGCAGCCAAGGAGAAGCGAGGTCGGACTGGGAGACCCAGTACTTC	CASSQGEARSDWETQYF
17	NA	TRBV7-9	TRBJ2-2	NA	TGTGCCAACGAAGACCTGATTCAGGGGCTCGACACCGGGGAGCTGTTTTTT	CANEDLIQGLDTGELFF
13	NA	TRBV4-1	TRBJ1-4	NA	TGCGCCAGCAGCCATATAACTAATGAAAAACTGTTTTTT	CASSHITNEKLFF
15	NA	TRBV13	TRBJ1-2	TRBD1	TGTGCCAGCAGCTTAGGAGGGGGCCCACCCGACGGCTACACCTTC	CASSLGGGPPDGYTF
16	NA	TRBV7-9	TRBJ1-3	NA	TGTGCCAGCAGCTTAATGGGGCCCAGCTCTGGAAACACCATATATTTT	CASSLMGPSSGNTIYF
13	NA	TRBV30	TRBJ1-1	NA	TGTGCCTGGATACTCTTCACGGGGGCTGAAGCTTTCTTT	CAWILFTGAEAFF
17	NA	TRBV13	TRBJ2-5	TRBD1	TGTGCCAGCAGCTTAAGGACAGGGACAGACTCACAAGAGACCCAGTACTTC	CASSLRTGTDSQETQYF
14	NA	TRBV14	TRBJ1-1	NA	TGTGCCAGCGGCCAATGGGGCATGTGGACTGAAGCTTTCTTT	CASGQWGMWTEAFF
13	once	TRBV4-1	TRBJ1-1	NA	TGCGCCAGCAGCCAAGTCGGGAACACTGAAGCTTTCTTT	CASSQVGNTEAFF
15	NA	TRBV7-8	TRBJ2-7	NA	TGTGCCAGCAGCCAGAAAAGGCAGGGCGGTGAAGAGCAGTACTTC	CASSQKRQGGEEQYF
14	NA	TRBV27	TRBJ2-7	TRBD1	TGTGCCAGCAGTCCTACGACAGGGATCTACGAGCAGTACTTC	CASSPTTGIYEQYF